One sample yielded the 5 T cell receptor beta chains listed below, sequenced in a study of cytotoxic CD8 clonotypes in ibrutinib-treated CLL. Some clones are missing from TCRdb's copy, which holds only in-frame ones; the method was immunoSEQ multiplex PCR. The table shows 13,000 to 15,000 clones, with under 65% occurring only once. The sample in question was PBMCs, obtained at an approximately 22-month disease-progression time point, from a patient treated with ibrutinib. The receptors stem from a human donor with chronic lymphocytic leukemia.

The chain has TRBV5-1 and TRBJ2-7, with 9 bases that match TRBD1. The ends lost 5 bases at V and 6 bases at J; junction bases unmatched: 12. This CDR3 contains 15 residues. Germline loops: CDR1 SGHRS, CDR2 YFSETQ. The DNA for the CDR3 is TGCGCCAGCAGAGAAATTCCGGGACAGGGAGGCGAGCAGTACTTC. Its translation is CASREIPGQGGEQYF. The entire variable domain, with the rest obtained from reference TRBV5-1 and TRBJ2-7, is as follows: KAGVTQTPRYLIKTRGQQVTLSCSPISGHRSVSWYQQTPGQGLQFLFEYFSETQRNKGNFPGRFSGRQFSNSRSEMNVSTLELGDSALYLCASREIPGQGGEQYFGPGTRLTVT.

The J gene is TRBJ2-7, the V gene TRBV2; the D is unclear. This CDR3 has 11 amino acids. The V end was cut by 5 bases, the J end by 1 base, with 3 bases between. Germline-derived CDR1 and CDR2 are SNHLY and FYNNEI. CDR3 sequence reads: CASSPSYEQYF. DNA of the CDR3: TGTGCCAGCAGTCCTTCCTACGAGCAGTACTTC.

By proportion, this clone is medium-sized. The chain is built from TRBV13 and TRBJ1-3; D unresolved. This CDR3 is 14 amino acids long. In germline, CDR1 is PRHDT, CDR2 FYEKMQ (reference sequence). V was shortened by 5 bases and J by 4 bases, with 12 bases between the two germline ends. DNA for the CDR3: TGTGCCAGCAGCCGCTATGGGTACGGAAACACCATATATTTT. Its translation: CASSRYGYGNTIYF. The complete variable domain, with remaining parts taken from reference TRBV13 and TRBJ1-3, reads AAGVIQSPRHLIKEKRETATLKCYPIPRHDTVYWYQQGPGQDPQFLISFYEKMQSDKGSIPDRFSAQQFSDYHSELNMSSLELGDSALYFCASSRYGYGNTIYFGEGSWLTVV.

The J gene is TRBJ2-7, the V gene TRBV7-8; TRBD1 matches 10 bases. CDR3 length: 14 residues. From germline, CDR1 is SGHVS and CDR2 FQNEAQ. The V segment lost 5 bases and the J segment 2 bases; nucleotides outside the gene matches: 3. In DNA form, the CDR3 reads TGTGCCAGCAGCGTAGGACAGGGGGCCTACGAGCAGTACTTC. Protein product: CASSVGQGAYEQYF.

The genes are TRBV5-4 and TRBJ2-7; D call uncertain. The ends were cut back, 4 bases at V and 2 bases at J, with 10 bases in the middle. The CDR3 extends over 13 amino acids. Germline V gene data show CDR1 as SGHNT and CDR2 as YYREEE (reference sequence). CDR3 DNA: TGTGCCAGCAGCCAAGGTCGCGCCTACGAGCAGTACTTC. Translating gives CASSQGRAYEQYF.